This TCR beta chain originates from a study of cytomegalovirus exposure and HLA in healthy donors. At the level of the study: The 120 validation repertoires were produced on the same platform as the 720 or so repertoires of the first cohort. This was reported in a later analysis.

Trimming took off 5 bases at V and 5 bases at J, with 12 bases between the two ends. Germline assignment: CDR1 MNHEY and CDR2 SMNVEV (reference sequence). The CDR3 has 13 amino acids. The assay was immunoSEQ multiplex PCR, and TCRdb's table has in-frame clones only and misses some. The sample shows around 150,000 clones, 88% of them seen only once. The specimen sequenced was PBMCs. The source of this sequence is a man younger than 30 in good health and CMV-seronegative. The chain has TRBV27 and TRBJ1-1; the D is unclear. In DNA form, the CDR3 reads TGTGCCAGCAGTCCGACCGAGGGAACTGAAGCTTTCTTT. Its protein is CASSPTEGTEAFF.